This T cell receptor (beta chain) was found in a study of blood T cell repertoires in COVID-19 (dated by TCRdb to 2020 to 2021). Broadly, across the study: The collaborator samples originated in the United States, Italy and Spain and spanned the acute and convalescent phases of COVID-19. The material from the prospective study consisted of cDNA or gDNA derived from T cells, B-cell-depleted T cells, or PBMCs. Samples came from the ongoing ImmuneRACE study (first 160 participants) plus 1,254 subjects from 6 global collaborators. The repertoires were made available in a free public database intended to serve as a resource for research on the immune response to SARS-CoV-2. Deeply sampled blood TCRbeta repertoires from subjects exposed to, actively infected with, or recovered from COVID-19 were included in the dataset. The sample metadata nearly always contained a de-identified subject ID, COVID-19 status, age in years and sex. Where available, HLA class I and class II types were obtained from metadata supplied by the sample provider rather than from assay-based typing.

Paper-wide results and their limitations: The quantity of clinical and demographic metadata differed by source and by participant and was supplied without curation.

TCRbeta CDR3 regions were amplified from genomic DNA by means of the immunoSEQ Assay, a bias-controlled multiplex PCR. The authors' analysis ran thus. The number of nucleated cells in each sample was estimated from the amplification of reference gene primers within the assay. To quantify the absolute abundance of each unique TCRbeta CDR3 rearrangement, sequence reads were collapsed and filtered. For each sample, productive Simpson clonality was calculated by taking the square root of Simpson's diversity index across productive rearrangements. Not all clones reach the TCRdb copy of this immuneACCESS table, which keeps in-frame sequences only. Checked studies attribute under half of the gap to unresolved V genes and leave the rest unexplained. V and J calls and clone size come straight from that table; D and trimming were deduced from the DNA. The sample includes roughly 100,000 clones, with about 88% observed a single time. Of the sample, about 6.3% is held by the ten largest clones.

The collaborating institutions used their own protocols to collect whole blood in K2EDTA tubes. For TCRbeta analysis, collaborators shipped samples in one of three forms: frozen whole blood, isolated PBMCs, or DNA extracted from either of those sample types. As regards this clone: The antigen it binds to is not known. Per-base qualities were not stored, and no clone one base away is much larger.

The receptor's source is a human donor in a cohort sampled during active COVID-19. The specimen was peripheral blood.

The sequenced DNA is TGTGCCAGCAGCTTGCGAGGGCCTTCTAACATTCAGTACTTC. This is translated as CASSLRGPSNIQYF. The V gene is TRBV5-4 and the J gene is TRBJ2-4; a tentative D call is TRBD2 (5 bases match). There are 14 amino acids in the CDR3, from cysteine to phenylalanine inclusive. Just the 42-base CDR3 DNA is kept, in frame starting at base 1. The germline V gene (reference sequence) sets CDR1 to SGHNT and CDR2 to YYREEE. V gives up 1 base and J gives up 7 bases, and the segment between their germline ends measures 12 bases.